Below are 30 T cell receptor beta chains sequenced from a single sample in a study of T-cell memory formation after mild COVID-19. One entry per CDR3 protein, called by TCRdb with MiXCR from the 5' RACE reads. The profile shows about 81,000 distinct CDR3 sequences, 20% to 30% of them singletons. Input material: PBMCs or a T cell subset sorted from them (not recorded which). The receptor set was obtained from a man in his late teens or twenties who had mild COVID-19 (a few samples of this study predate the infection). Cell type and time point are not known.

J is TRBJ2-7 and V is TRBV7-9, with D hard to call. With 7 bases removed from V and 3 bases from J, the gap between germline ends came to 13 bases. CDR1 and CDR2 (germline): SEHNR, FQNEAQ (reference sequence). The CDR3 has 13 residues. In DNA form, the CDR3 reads TGTGCCAGCACCCGCGGAAGTATCTACGAGCAGTACTTC. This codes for CASTRGSIYEQYF.

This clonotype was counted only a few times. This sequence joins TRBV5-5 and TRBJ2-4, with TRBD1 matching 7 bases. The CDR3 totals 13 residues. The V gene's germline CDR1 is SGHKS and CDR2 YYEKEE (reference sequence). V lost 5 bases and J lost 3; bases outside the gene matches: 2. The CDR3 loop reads CASRRQGKNIQYF. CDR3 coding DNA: TGTGCCAGCAGAAGACAGGGCAAAAACATTCAGTACTTC.

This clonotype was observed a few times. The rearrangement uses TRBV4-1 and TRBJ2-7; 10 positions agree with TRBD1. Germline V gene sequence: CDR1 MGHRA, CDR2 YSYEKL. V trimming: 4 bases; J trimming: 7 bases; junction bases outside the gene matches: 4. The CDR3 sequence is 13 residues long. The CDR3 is CASSRGQGREQYF. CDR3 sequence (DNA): TGCGCCAGCAGCCGGGGACAGGGGCGGGAGCAGTACTTC.

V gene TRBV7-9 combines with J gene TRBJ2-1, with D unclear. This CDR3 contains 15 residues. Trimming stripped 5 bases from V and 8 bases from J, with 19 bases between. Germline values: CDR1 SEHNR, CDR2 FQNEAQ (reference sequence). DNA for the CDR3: TGTGCCAGCAGCCCCGCTTTGGGTGTAAGCGATGAGCAGTTCTTC. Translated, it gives CASSPALGVSDEQFF.

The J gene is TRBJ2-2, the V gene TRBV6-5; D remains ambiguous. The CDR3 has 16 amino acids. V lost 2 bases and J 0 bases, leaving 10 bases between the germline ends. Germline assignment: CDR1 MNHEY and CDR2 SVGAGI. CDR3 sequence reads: CASSYVADTNTGELFF. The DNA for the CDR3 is TGTGCCAGCAGTTACGTCGCAGACACGAACACCGGGGAGCTGTTTTTT.

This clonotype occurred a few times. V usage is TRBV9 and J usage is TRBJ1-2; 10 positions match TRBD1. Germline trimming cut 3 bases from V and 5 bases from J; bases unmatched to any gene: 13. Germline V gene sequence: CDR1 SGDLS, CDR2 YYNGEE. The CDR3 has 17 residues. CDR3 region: CASSAGTGDWALYGYTF. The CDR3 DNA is TGTGCCAGCAGCGCCGGGACAGGGGATTGGGCTCTATATGGCTACACCTTC.

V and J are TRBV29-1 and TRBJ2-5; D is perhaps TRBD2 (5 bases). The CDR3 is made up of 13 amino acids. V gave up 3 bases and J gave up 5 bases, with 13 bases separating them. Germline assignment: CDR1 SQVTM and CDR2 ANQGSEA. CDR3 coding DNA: TGCAGCGTTGAGGCACTAGTTGTTGAGACCCAGTACTTC. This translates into CSVEALVVETQYF.

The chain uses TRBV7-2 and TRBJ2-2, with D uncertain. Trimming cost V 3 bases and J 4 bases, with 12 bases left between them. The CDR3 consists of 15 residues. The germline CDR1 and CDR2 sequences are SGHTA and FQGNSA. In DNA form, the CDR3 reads TGTGCCAGCAGCTTTAAGGCACTGGGCACCGGGGAGCTGTTTTTT. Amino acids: CASSFKALGTGELFF.

This chain's CDR3 is CASNPGTGSPWQPQHF. Written as DNA, the CDR3 is TGTGCCAGCAACCCCGGGACAGGGAGTCCCTGGCAGCCCCAGCATTTT. V gene TRBV6-2 or TRBV6-3 combines with J gene TRBJ1-5; 9 nucleotides agree with TRBD1. This CDR3 has 16 amino acids. V was clipped by 7 bases and J by 7 bases; unmatched bases: 14. The germline V gene has CDR1 MNHEY and CDR2 SVGEGT.

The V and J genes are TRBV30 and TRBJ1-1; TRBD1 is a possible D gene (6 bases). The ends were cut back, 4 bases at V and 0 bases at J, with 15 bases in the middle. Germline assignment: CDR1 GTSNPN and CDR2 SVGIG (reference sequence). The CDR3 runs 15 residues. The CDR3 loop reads CAWIPVDRVNTEAFF. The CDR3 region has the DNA TGTGCCTGGATCCCGGTGGACAGAGTGAACACTGAAGCTTTCTTT.

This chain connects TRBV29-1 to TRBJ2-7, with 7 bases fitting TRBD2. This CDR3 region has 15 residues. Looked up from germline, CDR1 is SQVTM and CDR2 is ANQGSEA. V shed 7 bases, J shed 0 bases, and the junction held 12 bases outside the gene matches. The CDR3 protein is CSAYGSSGRSYEQYF. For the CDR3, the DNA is TGCAGCGCCTATGGTTCTAGCGGCCGCTCCTACGAGCAGTACTTC.

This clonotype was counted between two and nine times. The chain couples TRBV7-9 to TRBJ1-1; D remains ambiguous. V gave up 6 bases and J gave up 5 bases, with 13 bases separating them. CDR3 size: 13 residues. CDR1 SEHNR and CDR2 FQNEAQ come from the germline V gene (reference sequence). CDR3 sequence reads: CASSQLTGTEAFF. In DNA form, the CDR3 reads TGTGCCAGCAGTCAACTGACGGGGACTGAAGCTTTCTTT.

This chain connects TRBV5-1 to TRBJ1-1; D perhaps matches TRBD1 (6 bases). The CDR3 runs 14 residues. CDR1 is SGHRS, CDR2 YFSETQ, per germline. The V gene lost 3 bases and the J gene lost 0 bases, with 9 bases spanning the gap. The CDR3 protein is CASSSGAMNTEAFF. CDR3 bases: TGCGCCAGCAGCTCGGGGGCGATGAACACTGAAGCTTTCTTT.

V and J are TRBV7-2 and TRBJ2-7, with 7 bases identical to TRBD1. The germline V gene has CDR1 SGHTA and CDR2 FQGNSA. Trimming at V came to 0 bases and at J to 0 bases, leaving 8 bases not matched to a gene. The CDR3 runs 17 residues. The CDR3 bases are TGTGCCAGCAGCTTAGCGTCGACAGGGTCGATCTCCTACGAGCAGTACTTC. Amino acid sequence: CASSLASTGSISYEQYF.

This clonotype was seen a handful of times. Here the CDR3 DNA reads TGCAGCGTTCAGGACAGACAAAACTATGGCTACACCTTC. Translated: CSVQDRQNYGYTF. This chain connects TRBV29-1 to TRBJ1-2, with a possible D match to TRBD1 (6 bases). The CDR3 has 13 residues. The germline gives CDR1 SQVTM, CDR2 ANQGSEA. Trimming cost V 5 bases and J 2 bases, with 12 bases left between them.

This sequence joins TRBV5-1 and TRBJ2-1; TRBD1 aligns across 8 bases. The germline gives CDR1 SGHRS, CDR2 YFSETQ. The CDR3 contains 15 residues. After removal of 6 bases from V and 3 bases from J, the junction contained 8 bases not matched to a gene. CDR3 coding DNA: TGCGCCAGCATAGAGGGACAGGCCAGCTACAATGAGCAGTTCTTC. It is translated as CASIEGQASYNEQFF.

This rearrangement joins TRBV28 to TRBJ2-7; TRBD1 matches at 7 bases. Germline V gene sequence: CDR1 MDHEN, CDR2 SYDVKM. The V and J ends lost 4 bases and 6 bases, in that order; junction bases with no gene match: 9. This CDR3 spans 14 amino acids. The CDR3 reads CASSSSEGAGEQYF. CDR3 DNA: TGTGCCAGCAGTTCGTCCGAGGGGGCGGGCGAGCAGTACTTC.

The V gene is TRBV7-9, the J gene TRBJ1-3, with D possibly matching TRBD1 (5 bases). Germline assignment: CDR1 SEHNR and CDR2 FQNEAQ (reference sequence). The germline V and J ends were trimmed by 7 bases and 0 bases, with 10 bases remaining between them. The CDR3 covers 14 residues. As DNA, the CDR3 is TGTGCCAGCAATAGAGGGGTCTCTGGAAACACCATATATTTT. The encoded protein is CASNRGVSGNTIYF.

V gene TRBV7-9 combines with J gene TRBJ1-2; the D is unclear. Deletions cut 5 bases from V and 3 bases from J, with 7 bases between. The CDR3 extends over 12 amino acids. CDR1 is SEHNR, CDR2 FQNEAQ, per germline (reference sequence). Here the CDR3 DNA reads TGTGCCAGCAGCCGGGAACACTATGGCTACACCTTC. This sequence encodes CASSREHYGYTF. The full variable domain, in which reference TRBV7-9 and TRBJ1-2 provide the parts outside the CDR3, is DTGVSQNPRHKITKRGQNVTFRCDPISEHNRLYWYRQTLGQGPEFLTYFQNEAQLEKSRLLSDRFSAERPKGSFSTLEIQRTEQGDSAMYLCASSREHYGYTFGSGTRLTVV.

In DNA form, the CDR3 reads TGTGCCAGCAGTTTTGGCAGCACCGGGGAGCTGTTTTTT. Translating gives CASSFGSTGELFF. The chain is built from TRBV27 and TRBJ2-2, with no clear D. V was pared by 3 bases and J by 4 bases, with 6 bases between. The CDR3 covers 13 residues. The V gene's germline CDR1 is MNHEY and CDR2 SMNVEV (reference sequence).

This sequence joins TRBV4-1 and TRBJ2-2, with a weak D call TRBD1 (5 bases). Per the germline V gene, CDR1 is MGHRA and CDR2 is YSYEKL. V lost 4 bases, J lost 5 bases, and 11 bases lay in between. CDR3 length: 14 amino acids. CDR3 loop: CASSPGAPTGELFF. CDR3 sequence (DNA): TGCGCCAGCAGCCCTGGGGCACCGACCGGGGAGCTGTTTTTT.

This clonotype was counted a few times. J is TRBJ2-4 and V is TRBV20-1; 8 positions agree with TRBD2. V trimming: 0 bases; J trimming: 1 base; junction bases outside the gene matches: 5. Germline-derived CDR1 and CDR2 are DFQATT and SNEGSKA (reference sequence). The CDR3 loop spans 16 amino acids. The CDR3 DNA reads TGCAGTGCTAGAGATCGCGGGGGGACGGCCAAAAACATTCAGTACTTC. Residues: CSARDRGGTAKNIQYF.

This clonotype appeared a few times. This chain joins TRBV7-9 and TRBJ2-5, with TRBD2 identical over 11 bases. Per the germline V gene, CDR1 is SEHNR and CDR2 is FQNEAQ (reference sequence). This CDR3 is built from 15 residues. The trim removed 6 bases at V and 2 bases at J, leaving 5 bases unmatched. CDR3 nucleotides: TGTGCCAGCAGTATAGCGGGGGGGATACAAGAGACCCAGTACTTC. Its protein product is CASSIAGGIQETQYF.

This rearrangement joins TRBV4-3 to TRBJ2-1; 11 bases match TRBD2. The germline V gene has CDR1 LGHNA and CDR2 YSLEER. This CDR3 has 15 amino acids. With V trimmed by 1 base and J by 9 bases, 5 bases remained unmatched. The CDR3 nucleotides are TGCGCCAGCAGCCAAGGCGCTAGCGGGGGGTCTGAGCAGTTCTTC. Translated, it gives CASSQGASGGSEQFF.

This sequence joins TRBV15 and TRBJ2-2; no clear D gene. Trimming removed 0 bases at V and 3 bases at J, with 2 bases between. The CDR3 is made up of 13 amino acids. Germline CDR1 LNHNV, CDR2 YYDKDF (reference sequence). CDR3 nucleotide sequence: TGTGCCACCAGCAGAGAGGACACCGGGGAGCTGTTTTTT. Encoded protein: CATSREDTGELFF.

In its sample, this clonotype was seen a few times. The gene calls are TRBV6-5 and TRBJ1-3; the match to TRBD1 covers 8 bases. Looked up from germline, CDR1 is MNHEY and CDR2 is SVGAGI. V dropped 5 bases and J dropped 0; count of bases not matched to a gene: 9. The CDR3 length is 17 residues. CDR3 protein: CASSQGTGDYSGNTIYF. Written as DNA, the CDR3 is TGTGCCAGCAGTCAGGGGACAGGAGACTACTCTGGAAACACCATATATTTT.

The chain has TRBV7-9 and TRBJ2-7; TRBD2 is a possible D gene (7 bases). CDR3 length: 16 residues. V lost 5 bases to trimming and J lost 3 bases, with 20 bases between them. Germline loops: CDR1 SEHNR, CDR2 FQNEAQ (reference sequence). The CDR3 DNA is TGTGCCAGCAGCCCCGAGGGGGGGGCTAAAAGCTACGAGCAGTACTTC. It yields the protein CASSPEGGAKSYEQYF.

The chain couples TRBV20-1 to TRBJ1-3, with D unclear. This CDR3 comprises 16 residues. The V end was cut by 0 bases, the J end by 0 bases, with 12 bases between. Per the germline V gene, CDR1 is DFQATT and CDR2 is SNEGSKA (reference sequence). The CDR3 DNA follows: TGCAGTGCTAGAGATCCGGAGAGCCGCTCTGGAAACACCATATATTTT. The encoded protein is CSARDPESRSGNTIYF.

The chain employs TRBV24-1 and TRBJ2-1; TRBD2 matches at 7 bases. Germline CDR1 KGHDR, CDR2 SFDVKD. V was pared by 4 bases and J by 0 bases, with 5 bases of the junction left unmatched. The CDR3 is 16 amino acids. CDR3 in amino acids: CATSDRDYTSYNEQFF. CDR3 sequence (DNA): TGTGCCACCAGTGACAGGGACTACACCTCCTACAATGAGCAGTTCTTC.

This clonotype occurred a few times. The CDR3 DNA reads as TGTGCCAGCAGTTCCCCGTGGGGGAGCTCCTACGAGCAGTACGTC. It translates to CASSSPWGSSYEQYV. This chain joins TRBV28 and TRBJ2-7, with D perhaps TRBD1 or TRBD2 (5 bases each). The CDR3 is 15 residues long. The germline V gene has CDR1 MDHEN and CDR2 SYDVKM. Trimming shortened V by 4 bases and J by 0 bases, and 13 bases separated the two germline ends.